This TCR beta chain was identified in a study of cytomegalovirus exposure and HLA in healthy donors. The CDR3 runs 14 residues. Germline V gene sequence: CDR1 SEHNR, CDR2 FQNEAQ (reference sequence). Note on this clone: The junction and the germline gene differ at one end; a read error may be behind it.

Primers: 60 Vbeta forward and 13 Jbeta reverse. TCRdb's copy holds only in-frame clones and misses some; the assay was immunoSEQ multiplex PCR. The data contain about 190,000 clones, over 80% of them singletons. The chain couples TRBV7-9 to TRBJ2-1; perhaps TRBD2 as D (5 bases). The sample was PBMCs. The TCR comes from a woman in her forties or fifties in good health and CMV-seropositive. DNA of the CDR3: TGTTCCAGCAGCTTCGTCGAAACTAGGAATGAGCAGTTCTTC. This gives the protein CSSSFVETRNEQFF.